This T cell receptor beta chain was sequenced in a study of beta chain features in type 1 diabetes. Study-wide results and limits: The naive, central memory and Treg TCRB repertoires showed an apparent similarity that was greater among patients than among healthy donors. Fewer insertions but more deletions were seen at VDJ junctions in type 1 diabetes patients. Unsettled here was the matter of whether HLA type influences TCRB rearrangement. Shortening that was moderate but significant affected the TCRB CDR3s of Type 1 diabetes patients in all four CD4+ subsets. Short templates might get an advantage during PCR, and this would be equal in patients and controls.

About this clone: Antigen: not known.

The entirety of the isolated RNA underwent reverse transcription, so expressed TCRB transcripts were sequenced. The table came from immunoSEQ multiplex PCR; TCRdb's copy has only in-frame clones and leaves some out. This sample has roughly 730,000 clones, with 13% found just once. Trimming cost V 2 bases and J 9 bases, with 7 bases left between them. Germline V gene data show CDR1 as DFQATT and CDR2 as SNEGSKA (reference sequence). This CDR3 contains 11 residues. Sequenced sample: naive CD4+ T cells from blood. This chain links TRBV20-1 with TRBJ1-4; no definite D call. The receptor's source is a man between 18 and 35 years old with type 1 diabetes. DNA for the CDR3: TGCAGTGCTAGAACCTCAAAAAAACTGTTTTTT. Its translation is CSARTSKKLFF.